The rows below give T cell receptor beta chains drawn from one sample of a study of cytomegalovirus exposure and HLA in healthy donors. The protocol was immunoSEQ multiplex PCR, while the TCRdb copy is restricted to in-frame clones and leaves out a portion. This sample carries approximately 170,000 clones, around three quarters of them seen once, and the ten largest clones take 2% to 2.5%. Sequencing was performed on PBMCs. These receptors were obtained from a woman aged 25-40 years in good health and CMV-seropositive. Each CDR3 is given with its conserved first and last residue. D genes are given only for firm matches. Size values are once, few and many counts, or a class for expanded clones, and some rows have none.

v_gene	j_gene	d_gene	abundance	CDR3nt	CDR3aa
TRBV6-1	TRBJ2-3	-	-	TGTGCCAGCGTATGGACACAGGGCGCAGATACGCAGTATTTT	CASVWTQGADTQYF
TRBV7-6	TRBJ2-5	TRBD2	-	TGTGCCAGCAGCTTAGTTGGCAGGGGACTAGCGGGAGGACAAGAGACCCAGTACTTC	CASSLVGRGLAGGQETQYF
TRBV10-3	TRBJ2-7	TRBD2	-	TGTGCCATCAGTGGTAGGACTAGTACTTTATACGAGCAGTACTTC	CAISGRTSTLYEQYF
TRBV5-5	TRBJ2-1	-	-	TGTGCCAGCAGCCGGGAGAGGGGCTACTCTTCCCTCGATGAGCAGTTCTTC	CASSRERGYSSLDEQFF
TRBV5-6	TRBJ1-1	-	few	TGTGCCAGCAGCTCGCAGGGATACGACAACACTGAAGCTTTCTTT	CASSSQGYDNTEAFF
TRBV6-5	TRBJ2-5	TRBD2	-	TGTGCCAGCAAGAATCTGGGGACTAGCGGAGAGACCCAGTACTTC	CASKNLGTSGETQYF
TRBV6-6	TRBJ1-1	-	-	TGTGCCAGCAGTTACGGCCCTGAAGCTTTCTTT	CASSYGPEAFF
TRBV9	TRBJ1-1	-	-	TGTGCCAGCAGCGTAGCGGGTTCCGCTGAAGCTTTCTTT	CASSVAGSAEAFF
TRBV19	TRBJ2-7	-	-	TGTGCCAGTAGCCGAGGGGACTTCTACGAGCAGTACTTC	CASSRGDFYEQYF
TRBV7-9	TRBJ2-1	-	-	TGTGCCAGCAGCCTAACAGGGATCTCCTACAATGAGCAGTTCTTC	CASSLTGISYNEQFF
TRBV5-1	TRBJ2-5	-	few	TGCGCCAGCAGCTTGGGTGGAGTTCAAGAGACCCAGTACTTC	CASSLGGVQETQYF
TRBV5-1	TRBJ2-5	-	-	TGCGCCAGCAGCAGGGACAACCTTAACCAAGAGACCCAGTACTTC	CASSRDNLNQETQYF
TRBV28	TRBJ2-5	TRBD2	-	TGTGCCAGCAGTAGGACTAGCGGGCAAGAGACCCAGTACTTC	CASSRTSGQETQYF
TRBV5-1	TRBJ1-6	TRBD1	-	TGCGCCAGCAGCTCCGGACAGGCTTTTATCTCCTATAATTCACCCCTCCACTTT	CASSSGQAFISYNSPLHF
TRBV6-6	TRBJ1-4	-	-	TGTGCCAGCAGTTCGGGTCTACCTGAAAAACTGTTTTTT	CASSSGLPEKLFF
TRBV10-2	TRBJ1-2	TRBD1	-	TGCGCCAGCCAGATTACAGGGGGCTCCTATGGCTACACCTTC	CASQITGGSYGYTF
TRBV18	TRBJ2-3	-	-	TGTGCCAGCTCACAGGGGCCGGATACGCAGTATTTT	CASSQGPDTQYF
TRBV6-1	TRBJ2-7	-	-	TGTGCCAGCGGGAGATACGAGCAGTACTTC	CASGRYEQYF
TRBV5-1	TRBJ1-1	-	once	TGCGCCAGCAGCTTGGCAGCAGGGAACACTGAAGCTTTCTTT	CASSLAAGNTEAFF
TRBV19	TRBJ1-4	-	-	TGTGCCAGTAGTGCGGGACTCCAGGCAACTAATGAAAAACTGTTTTTT	CASSAGLQATNEKLFF
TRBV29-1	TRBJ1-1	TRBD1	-	TGCAGCGTTCTCCGGACAGGCAATAGGAACACTGAAGCTTTCTTT	CSVLRTGNRNTEAFF
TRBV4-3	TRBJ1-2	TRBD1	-	TGCGCCAGCAGCCTAACCCGGGACAGGGGTGGCTACACCTTC	CASSLTRDRGGYTF
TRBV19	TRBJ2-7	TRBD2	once	TGTGCCAGTAGTACCCCGGGACTAGCGGATCGAAGCTCCTACGAGCAGTACTTC	CASSTPGLADRSSYEQYF
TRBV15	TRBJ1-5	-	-	TGTGCCACCGCCTGGGGGGGGGCGCGTAATCAGCCCCAGCATTTT	CATAWGGARNQPQHF
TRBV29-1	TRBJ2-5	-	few	TGCAGCGTTGATCTGGAGTTAAACCAAGAGACCCAGTACTTC	CSVDLELNQETQYF
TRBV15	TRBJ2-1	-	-	TGTGCCACCAGCATCAAGCCTTCCTACAATGAGCAGTTCTTC	CATSIKPSYNEQFF
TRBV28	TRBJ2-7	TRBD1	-	TGTGCCAGCTCCGACCTGGGACAGCTCTACGAGCAGTACTTC	CASSDLGQLYEQYF
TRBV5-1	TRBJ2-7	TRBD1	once	TGCGCCAGCAGTGGGGGGGACAGGGGTATCTACGAGCAGTACTTC	CASSGGDRGIYEQYF
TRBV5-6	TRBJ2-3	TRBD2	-	TGTGCCAGCAGCCCAGGGACTAGCGGCACAGATACGCAGTATTTT	CASSPGTSGTDTQYF
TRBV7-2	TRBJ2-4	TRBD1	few	TGTGCCAGCAGCTTAAGAACGACAGGGGCCGTAGCCAAAAACATTCAGTACTTC	CASSLRTTGAVAKNIQYF
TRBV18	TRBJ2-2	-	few	TGTGCCAGCTCTCAAACCACGGGGATGGCCGGGGAGCTGTTTTTT	CASSQTTGMAGELFF
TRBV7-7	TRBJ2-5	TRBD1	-	TGTGCCAGCAGCCAAAGGGGGCGGACAGGGTCGGAGACCCAGTACTTC	CASSQRGRTGSETQYF
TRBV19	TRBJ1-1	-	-	TGTGCCAGTAGTCCGTTCGCGGGTCCTACTGAAGCTTTCTTT	CASSPFAGPTEAFF
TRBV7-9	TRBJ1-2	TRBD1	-	TGTGCCAGCAGCCTCGACAGGGGATTCTACACCTTC	CASSLDRGFYTF
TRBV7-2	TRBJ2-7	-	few	TGTGCCAGCAGCCCCCAGGGACTTGGCGAGCAGTACTTC	CASSPQGLGEQYF
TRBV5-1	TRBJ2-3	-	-	TGCGCCAGCAGCTTCGGGGGACCACCCACAGATACGCAGTATTTT	CASSFGGPPTDTQYF
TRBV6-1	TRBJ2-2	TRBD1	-	TGTGCCAGCAGTGAAGCAGGGGGCGAAACCGGGGAGCTGTTTTTT	CASSEAGGETGELFF
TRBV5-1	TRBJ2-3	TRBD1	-	TGCGCCAGCAGCTTGTTAGTGACAGGGAGCACAGATACGCAGTATTTT	CASSLLVTGSTDTQYF
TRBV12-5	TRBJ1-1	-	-	TGTGCTAGTGGTTTGGGGACAAGCTTGAACACTGAAGCTTTCTTT	CASGLGTSLNTEAFF
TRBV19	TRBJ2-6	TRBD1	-	TGTGCCAGTAGTAATCGAGGGACAGGACTTTCTACTGGGGCCAACGTCCTGACTTTC	CASSNRGTGLSTGANVLTF
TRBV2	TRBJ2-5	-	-	TGTGCCAGCAGCGTCGAGGAGGGACAGAGGTCCCAGTACTTC	CASSVEEGQRSQYF
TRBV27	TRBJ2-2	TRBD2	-	TGTGCCAGCAGTCGGACTAGCGGGGGGGCGGGCACCGGGGAGCTGTTTTTT	CASSRTSGGAGTGELFF
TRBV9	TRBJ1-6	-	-	TGTGCCAGCAGCGTAGACCAGGGGAGGGCACCCCTCCACTTT	CASSVDQGRAPLHF
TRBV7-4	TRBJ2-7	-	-	TGTGCCAGCAGCTTAGGTTTTCGAGGCAGCTCCTACGAGCAGTACTTC	CASSLGFRGSSYEQYF
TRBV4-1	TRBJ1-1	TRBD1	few	TGCGCCAGCAGCCAAGATCTATCAGGGGGACGGTACACTGAAGCTTTCTTT	CASSQDLSGGRYTEAFF
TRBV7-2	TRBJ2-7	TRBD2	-	TGTGCCAGCAGCTTAGGTCTAGCGGCCACCTACGAGCAGTACTTC	CASSLGLAATYEQYF
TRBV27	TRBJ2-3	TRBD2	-	TGTGCCAGCAGTACTCCGGGACTAGCGGGAACAGATACGCAGTATTTT	CASSTPGLAGTDTQYF
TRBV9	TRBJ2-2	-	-	TGTGCCAGCAGCCCCGGTGGCGGGGAGCTGTTTTTT	CASSPGGGELFF
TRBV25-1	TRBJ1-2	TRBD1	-	TGTGCCAGCAGTGACTTCCTCGGGACAGGGGAAGACTATGGCTACACCTTC	CASSDFLGTGEDYGYTF
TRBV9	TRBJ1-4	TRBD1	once	TGTGCCAGCAGCGTAGGGGCATCGGGGACAGGGGGGGAAAAACTGTTTTTT	CASSVGASGTGGEKLFF
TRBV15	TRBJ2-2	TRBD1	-	TGTGCCACCAGCAGACCGAGTCGGCAGGGGGCCGGGGAGCTGTTTTTT	CATSRPSRQGAGELFF
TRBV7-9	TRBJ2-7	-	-	TGTGCCAGCAGCGCCGGACAGGCGGGGGAGCAGTACTTC	CASSAGQAGEQYF
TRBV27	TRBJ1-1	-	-	TGTGCCAGCAGTCCCAGGGGCTCTGAAGCTTTCTTT	CASSPRGSEAFF